These 8 T cell receptor beta chains share one sample of origin, sequenced in a study of human T cells and chemical hapten exposure. As for time point: patch test 2, 6 weeks after DPC sensitization. The treatment: therapeutic diphenylcyclopropenone sensitization with weekly scalp DPC. TCRdb analysed the RACE reads with MiXCR anew, one entry per CDR3 protein. The sample lists 110,000 or so distinct CDR3 sequences; about a tenth were seen once. Sequencing used whole blood, obtained in connection with sensitization to the hapten diphenylcyclopropenone (DPC). These receptors were collected from a woman aged 40 to 50 with alopecia areata. Some clones in this sample may be carry-over from other donors' samples.

The V gene is TRBV6-2 or TRBV6-3, the J gene TRBJ2-1; the match to TRBD2 covers 11 bases. V trimming: 6 bases; J trimming: 4 bases; junction bases outside the gene matches: 5. The CDR3 sequence is 15 residues long. CDR1 and CDR2 (germline): MNHEY, SVGEGT. This chain's CDR3 is CASRGTSGGYNEQFF. The CDR3 DNA reads TGTGCCAGCAGGGGTACTAGCGGGGGTTACAATGAGCAGTTCTTC.

The rearrangement uses TRBV7-9 and TRBJ1-1; no definite D call. The V and J ends lost 2 bases and 8 bases respectively, with 12 bases between them. Per germline, CDR1 SEHNR and CDR2 FQNEAQ (reference sequence). The CDR3 consists of 13 residues. The DNA of the CDR3 is TGTGCCAGCAGCTTATTGGAGAGGGTGGAAGCTTTCTTT. Its translation: CASSLLERVEAFF. Variable domain in full (rest from reference TRBV7-9 and TRBJ1-1): DTGVSQNPRHKITKRGQNVTFRCDPISEHNRLYWYRQTLGQGPEFLTYFQNEAQLEKSRLLSDRFSAERPKGSFSTLEIQRTEQGDSAMYLCASSLLERVEAFFGQGTRLTVV.

There are a few counts of this clonotype. The CDR3 DNA sequence: TGTGCCAGCAACATAGGGGCGGACGAGCAGTACTTC. It specifies CASNIGADEQYF. The chain uses TRBV28 and TRBJ2-7; D may be TRBD1 (5 bases). V gave up 7 bases and J gave up 5 bases, with 12 bases separating them. The CDR3 covers 12 residues. From germline, CDR1 is MDHEN and CDR2 SYDVKM.

This clonotype came up a few times. The chain couples TRBV10-3 to TRBJ2-1; 7 nucleotides agree with TRBD1. The germline V gene has CDR1 ENHRY and CDR2 SYGVKD. J gave up 5 bases and V 6 bases, and 7 bases lay outside the gene matches. The CDR3 loop spans 14 amino acids. CDR3: CAISLGDRDNEQFF. CDR3 nucleotide sequence: TGTGCCATCAGCCTGGGGGACAGAGACAATGAGCAGTTCTTC.

Regarding this clonotype: A much larger clone sits a single nucleotide away, making a read error possible. V usage is TRBV7-9 and J usage is TRBJ1-4; tentative D call: TRBD1 (5 bases). Germline CDR1 reads SEHNR; CDR2 reads FQNEAQ (reference sequence). This CDR3 region has 14 residues. As DNA, the CDR3 is TGTGCCAGCAGCTTACTTGACAGTGGTGAAAAACTGTATTTT. Translation: CASSLLDSGEKLYF.

This clonotype has only a few counts. V gene TRBV6-5 combines with J gene TRBJ2-1; D is undetermined. Germline CDR1 MNHEY, CDR2 SVGAGI. The CDR3 has 14 amino acids. Trimming pared 5 bases from V and 6 bases from J, leaving 14 bases between. Here the CDR3 DNA reads TGTGCCAGCAGTACAAGGACGGTCTTCAATGAGCAGTTCTTC. Protein product: CASSTRTVFNEQFF.

This clonotype was recorded a few times. The V and J genes are TRBV6-6 and TRBJ2-7, with D perhaps given as TRBD1 or TRBD2 (6 bases each). The ends were cut back, 2 bases at V and 3 bases at J, with 14 bases in the middle. Germline assignment: CDR1 MNHNY and CDR2 SVGAGI (reference sequence). This CDR3 comprises 15 residues. The DNA for the CDR3 is TGTGCCAGCAGTTACGGGGGGACAAGAGACTACGAGCAGTACTTC. It is translated as CASSYGGTRDYEQYF.

CDR3 DNA: TGTGCCATCAGTCCCGAGGGTCGGGAGGGGCAGTTCTTC. Translation gives CAISPEGREGQFF. The rearrangement uses TRBV10-3 and TRBJ2-1; 8 bases are a match to TRBD2. Germline V lookup: CDR1 ENHRY, CDR2 SYGVKD. The trim removed 5 bases at V and 12 bases at J, leaving 9 bases unmatched. The CDR3 loop spans 13 amino acids.